This T cell receptor (beta chain) was obtained from a study of blood T cells in healthy people across ages. Across the study: There was about one barcoded beta molecule captured by template switching per two T cells.

The second PCR ran roughly 6 to 11 cycles with a sample-barcoded 5' primer and J-beta primers. A single record per CDR3 protein comes from TCRdb applying MiXCR to the 5' RACE reads. The sample holds 1.5 million to 2 million distinct CDR3 sequences, about 30% seen once. The CDR3 is 20 residues long. Per germline, CDR1 SEHNR and CDR2 FQNEAQ (reference sequence). Trimming removed 5 bases from V and 0 bases from J; junction bases left unmatched: 12. Study results and caveats: It was the long-lived donors that had more naive CD4+ cells and higher diversity than aged donors. Changes in expanded clonotypes were possibly confounded, as the CMV status of donors was unknown.

As regards this clonotype: Its cognate antigen is unknown.

The sequenced sample consisted of blood. The receptor comes from a woman in her thirties in good health. The genes are TRBV7-9 and TRBJ2-1; the match to TRBD2 covers 14 bases. The CDR3 coding sequence is TGTGCCAGCAGCCCAGGGACTAGCGGGAGAACCCCGAGCTCCTACAATGAGCAGTTCTTC. This sequence encodes CASSPGTSGRTPSSYNEQFF. Full variable domain (missing parts from reference TRBV7-9 and TRBJ2-1): DTGVSQNPRHKITKRGQNVTFRCDPISEHNRLYWYRQTLGQGPEFLTYFQNEAQLEKSRLLSDRFSAERPKGSFSTLEIQRTEQGDSAMYLCASSPGTSGRTPSSYNEQFFGPGTRLTVL.